This T cell receptor (beta chain) was sequenced during a study of blood T cell repertoires in COVID-19 (TCRdb year 2020). For context, the study as a whole: Collaborator samples came from the United States, Italy and Spain and covered acute and convalescent phases of COVID-19. A de-identified subject ID, COVID-19 status, age in years and sex were almost always included in the sample metadata. Deeply sampled blood TCRbeta repertoires from subjects exposed to, actively infected with, or recovered from COVID-19 were included in the dataset. The repertoires were made available in a free public database intended to serve as a resource for research on the immune response to SARS-CoV-2. The prospective study material was composed of cDNA or gDNA derived from T cells, B-cell-depleted T cells, or PBMCs. Where available, HLA class I and class II types were obtained from metadata supplied by the sample provider rather than from assay-based typing. Samples were obtained from the ongoing ImmuneRACE study (first 160 participants) and from approximately 1,200 subjects provided by 6 global collaborators.

Spanning cysteine to phenylalanine, the CDR3 consists of 17 amino acids. CDR3 DNA is the only sequence kept; it has 51 bases, read in frame from the first base. CDR1 and CDR2 (PRHDT, FYEKMQ) derive from the germline V gene (reference sequence). V is shortened by 3 bases, J by 4 bases, and the region joining them spans 18 bases. TCRbeta CDR3 regions were amplified from genomic DNA using the immunoSEQ Assay, a bias-controlled multiplex PCR. The source study handled its data this way. The number of nucleated cells in each sample was estimated from the amplification of reference gene primers within the assay. To quantify the absolute abundance of each unique TCRbeta CDR3 rearrangement, sequence reads were collapsed and filtered. For each sample, productive Simpson clonality was calculated as the square root of Simpson's diversity index over productive rearrangements. TCRdb stores this immuneACCESS table with in-frame sequences only. Part of the clones is absent; in the studies checked, under half of the shortfall reflects unresolved V genes, and no reason is known for the rest. That table gives V, J and clone size, and the DNA gave D and trimming. The sample table lists approximately 250,000 clones, roughly nine tenths of them with a count of one. Approximately 9.7% of the sample comes from the top ten.

The count of this clone is one. Its antigen is not yet known. No much larger clone is present one base from it, and per-base qualities are unavailable. Each collaborating institution followed its own protocols to collect whole blood in K2EDTA tubes. For TCRbeta analysis, collaborator samples were shipped as frozen whole blood, as isolated PBMCs, or as DNA extracted from either sample type. Results and caveats for the whole study, not just this receptor: How much clinical and demographic metadata was included differed by source and by participant, and the metadata was provided uncurated.

Sequenced material: peripheral blood. Rearrangement joined TRBV13 to TRBJ1-4; the D gene is perhaps TRBD1, on 6 matching bases. The TCR was taken from a man between 40 and 49 years old with active or convalescent COVID-19. The nucleotides read TGTGCCAGCAGCTTCGACAGGCGATCGTCGGGTAATGAAAAACTGTTTTTT. Translated, this is CASSFDRRSSGNEKLFF.